This T cell receptor beta chain appears in the sequencing data of a study of blood T cell repertoires in COVID-19. Study summary: The study drew acute and convalescent COVID-19 samples from the United States, Italy and Spain.

Germline values: CDR1 MNHEY, CDR2 SVGAGI. Trimming cost V 6 bases and J 1 base, with 9 bases left between them. This CDR3 comprises 13 residues. Using immunoSEQ multiplex PCR, the repertoire was profiled, and TCRdb retains in-frame clones only, with some absent. Among fewer than 55,000 clones, 80% to 85% were seen once, and the ten largest hold about 14%. This sequence was found in a human donor with acute or convalescent COVID-19. The donor label of this sample is uncertain. The specimen was peripheral blood. The gene calls are TRBV6-5 and TRBJ1-1; possible D gene TRBD1, 6 bases. The CDR3 loop reads CASRQGRNTEAFF. The CDR3 DNA follows: TGTGCCAGCAGACAGGGACGGAACACTGAAGCTTTCTTT.